Listed below are T cell receptor beta chains from one sample, sequenced in a study of breast tumors, draining lymph nodes, adjacent tissues. A single record per CDR3 protein comes from TCRdb applying MiXCR to the multiplex PCR reads. This sample carries roughly 110,000 distinct CDR3 sequences, less than 40% of them seen once, and the ten largest clones take approximately 5.2%. Sequencing used axillary lymph node tissue. All receptors come from a female donor with breast cancer. Some clones in this sample may be carry-over from other donors' samples. Both conserved end residues are part of each CDR3. The order of the fields is V gene, clone size, J gene, D gene, CDR3 protein, CDR3 DNA. The D gene is left open where the match is weak. For some rows the clone size is stated as once, few or many, or as a class when expanded; others skip it.

V: TRBV14; size: many; J: TRBJ1-3; D: TRBD1; CDR3: CASSQDPRTGEGNTIYF; DNA: TGTGCCAGCAGCCAAGATCCCCGGACAGGGGAAGGAAACACCATATATTTT
V: TRBV9; size: once; J: TRBJ2-5; D: TRBD1; CDR3: CASSSGQGKETQYF; DNA: TGTGCCAGCAGCTCGGGACAGGGAAAAGAGACCCAGTACTTC
V: TRBV11-3; size: many; J: TRBJ2-1; D: NA; CDR3: CASSRQGEQFF; DNA: TGTGCCAGCAGCCGGCAGGGAGAGCAGTTCTTC
V: TRBV20-1; size: many; J: TRBJ1-6; D: NA; CDR3: CSASSSEKVLHF; DNA: TGCAGTGCTAGTTCGTCGGAAAAGGTCCTCCACTTT
V: TRBV15; size: NA; J: TRBJ2-1; D: TRBD1; CDR3: CATSSLRNRTGGRYNEQFF; DNA: TGTGCCACCAGCAGCTTGAGAAACCGGACAGGGGGGAGGTACAATGAGCAGTTCTTC
V: TRBV13; size: many; J: TRBJ2-1; D: NA; CDR3: CASSLVSGRYNEQFF; DNA: TGTGCCAGCAGCTTAGTAAGTGGAAGATACAATGAGCAGTTCTTC
V: TRBV7-7; size: NA; J: TRBJ1-3; D: NA; CDR3: CASSLARGAGNTIYF; DNA: TGTGCTAGCAGCTTAGCGCGGGGAGCTGGAAACACCATATATTTT
V: TRBV12-3/TRBV12-4; size: NA; J: TRBJ2-7; D: TRBD1; CDR3: CASQGQGLHEQYF; DNA: TGTGCCAGCCAGGGACAGGGGCTACACGAGCAGTACTTC
V: TRBV29-1; size: NA; J: TRBJ1-2; D: TRBD1; CDR3: CSADRGGRSYGYTF; DNA: TGCAGCGCAGACAGGGGAGGGCGATCCTATGGCTACACCTTC
V: TRBV18; size: NA; J: TRBJ2-1; D: NA; CDR3: CASSPQGSHLIHDEQSF; DNA: TGTGCCAGCTCACCACAGGGTTCCCATCTAATACACGATGAGCAGTCCTTC
V: TRBV7-3; size: many; J: TRBJ2-1; D: TRBD2; CDR3: CASSQTSGGYNEQFF; DNA: TGTGCCAGCAGTCAGACTAGCGGGGGGTACAATGAGCAGTTCTTC
V: TRBV2; size: many; J: TRBJ2-5; D: TRBD2; CDR3: CASSGLFLAGAQETQYF; DNA: TGTGCCAGCAGTGGTCTTTTCCTAGCGGGGGCGCAAGAGACCCAGTACTTC
V: TRBV6-4; size: many; J: TRBJ2-1; D: TRBD2; CDR3: CASSGRFEAGADNEQFF; DNA: TGTGCCAGCAGTGGACGGTTTGAAGCGGGGGCTGACAATGAGCAGTTCTTC
V: TRBV18; size: NA; J: TRBJ1-1; D: TRBD1; CDR3: CASSPPKGATTEAFF; DNA: TGTGCCAGCTCACCGCCTAAGGGGGCGACCACTGAAGCTTTCTTT
V: TRBV6-5; size: many; J: TRBJ1-2; D: NA; CDR3: CASSYARDANYGYTF; DNA: TGTGCCAGCAGTTACGCCAGGGACGCTAACTATGGCTACACCTTC
V: TRBV19; size: many; J: TRBJ2-1; D: TRBD1; CDR3: CASSPGTARASYNEQFF; DNA: TGTGCCAGTAGTCCTGGGACAGCCCGGGCGTCCTACAATGAGCAGTTCTTC
V: TRBV20-1; size: many; J: TRBJ1-1; D: NA; CDR3: CSASDNTEAFF; DNA: TGCAGTGCTAGCGATAACACTGAAGCTTTCTTT
V: TRBV20-1; size: once; J: TRBJ2-5; D: NA; CDR3: CSARFLAIKETQYF; DNA: TGCAGTGCTAGGTTCCTAGCAATAAAAGAGACCCAGTACTTC
V: TRBV3-1; size: many; J: TRBJ1-2; D: NA; CDR3: CASSQGEAFQGYTF; DNA: TGTGCCAGCAGCCAAGGGGAGGCGTTTCAGGGCTACACCTTC
V: TRBV6-5; size: few; J: TRBJ2-3; D: TRBD2; CDR3: CASSHTSGGRTDTQYF; DNA: TGTGCCAGCAGTCACACTAGCGGGGGGCGCACAGATACGCAGTATTTT
V: TRBV15; size: many; J: TRBJ2-5; D: TRBD2; CDR3: CATSRASGVRRETQYF; DNA: TGTGCCACCAGCAGGGCGAGCGGGGTCCGCCGGGAGACCCAGTACTTC
V: TRBV6-1; size: many; J: TRBJ2-1; D: TRBD2; CDR3: CASSARTSVSSYNEQFF; DNA: TGTGCCAGCAGTGCGCGGACTAGCGTGAGCTCCTACAATGAGCAGTTCTTC
V: TRBV20-1; size: many; J: TRBJ2-2; D: TRBD1; CDR3: CSARKQGAPGELFF; DNA: TGCAGTGCTAGAAAACAGGGGGCGCCGGGGGAGCTGTTTTTT
V: TRBV11-2; size: many; J: TRBJ2-1; D: NA; CDR3: CASSRTDIYNEQFF; DNA: TGTGCCAGCAGCAGAACGGACATCTACAATGAGCAGTTCTTC
V: TRBV27; size: many; J: TRBJ1-6; D: TRBD1; CDR3: CARCGTGHNSPLHF; DNA: TGTGCCAGATGCGGGACAGGACATAATTCACCCCTCCACTTT
V: TRBV5-6; size: many; J: TRBJ1-4; D: TRBD1; CDR3: CASSFQQGDEKLFF; DNA: TGTGCCAGCAGCTTCCAACAGGGGGACGAAAAACTGTTTTTT
V: TRBV6-5; size: many; J: TRBJ2-5; D: TRBD2; CDR3: CASSEIGLAVKETQYF; DNA: TGTGCCAGCAGCGAAATTGGACTAGCGGTTAAAGAGACCCAGTACTTC
V: TRBV6-2/TRBV6-3; size: NA; J: TRBJ1-2; D: NA; CDR3: CASSHRTLREVGAF; DNA: TGTGCCAGCAGTCACCGCACCCTTCGGGAGGTCGGCGCCTTC
V: TRBV29-1; size: NA; J: TRBJ1-5; D: NA; CDR3: CSVVGGREQPQHF; DNA: TGCAGCGTTGTCGGGGGGCGCGAACAGCCCCAGCATTTT
V: TRBV7-3; size: many; J: TRBJ2-1; D: NA; CDR3: CASGYSYNEQFF; DNA: TGTGCCAGCGGATACAGCTACAATGAGCAGTTCTTC
V: TRBV19; size: many; J: TRBJ1-6; D: TRBD1; CDR3: CASSQRRRNGDSSPLHF; DNA: TGTGCCAGTAGTCAAAGACGCCGCAATGGGGACAGTTCACCCCTCCACTTT
V: TRBV19; size: many; J: TRBJ1-2; D: TRBD1; CDR3: CASSITGVNYGYTF; DNA: TGTGCCAGTAGTATTACAGGGGTTAACTATGGCTACACCTTC
V: TRBV12-3/TRBV12-4; size: NA; J: TRBJ1-1; D: NA; CDR3: CATHPGSMNTEAFF; DNA: TGTGCAACCCATCCGGGGTCTATGAACACTGAAGCTTTCTTT
V: TRBV7-8; size: NA; J: TRBJ1-1; D: TRBD1; CDR3: CASSLASGGGKGAFF; DNA: TGTGCCAGCAGCTTAGCGTCAGGGGGCGGGAAGGGAGCTTTCTTT
V: TRBV7-6; size: many; J: TRBJ2-7; D: NA; CDR3: CASSLAGQGGGEQYF; DNA: TGTGCCAGCAGCCTGGCAGGGCAGGGCGGAGGAGAGCAGTACTTC
V: TRBV20-1; size: many; J: TRBJ2-7; D: NA; CDR3: CSAKGRIYEQYF; DNA: TGCAGTGCTAAGGGGAGGATCTACGAGCAGTACTTC
V: TRBV7-9; size: many; J: TRBJ2-7; D: TRBD2; CDR3: CASSSGLAATYEQYF; DNA: TGTGCCAGCAGCTCGGGACTAGCGGCCACCTACGAGCAGTACTTC
V: TRBV20-1; size: many; J: TRBJ1-4; D: NA; CDR3: CSAREEGRGSEKLFF; DNA: TGCAGTGCTAGAGAGGAGGGACGGGGGAGTGAAAAACTGTTTTTT
V: TRBV29-1; size: many; J: TRBJ1-5; D: NA; CDR3: CSVEDRGGGSNQPQHF; DNA: TGCAGCGTTGAAGATCGGGGGGGTGGGAGCAATCAGCCCCAGCATTTT
V: TRBV7-9; size: NA; J: TRBJ2-7; D: TRBD1; CDR3: CASSLPGQGYEQYF; DNA: TGTGCCAGCAGCTTACCGGGACAGGGCTACGAGCAGTACTTC
V: TRBV6-5; size: NA; J: TRBJ2-5; D: TRBD2; CDR3: CASSHGGVQETQYF; DNA: TGTGCCAGCAGCCACGGGGGGGTCCAGGAGACCCAGTACTTC
V: TRBV9; size: NA; J: TRBJ2-7; D: NA; CDR3: CASSVGVSGSYEQYF; DNA: TGTGCCAGCAGCGTAGGGGTTAGCGGCTCCTACGAGCAGTACTTC
V: TRBV18; size: many; J: TRBJ2-7; D: TRBD1; CDR3: CASSLYRGPYEQYF; DNA: TGTGCCAGCTCACTTTACAGGGGGCCGTACGAGCAGTACTTC
V: TRBV9; size: many; J: TRBJ2-6; D: NA; CDR3: CASSATPTGIQTNVLTF; DNA: TGTGCCAGCAGCGCGACCCCCACAGGGATTCAAACCAACGTCCTGACTTTC
V: TRBV5-1; size: NA; J: TRBJ1-4; D: TRBD1; CDR3: CASRTGGVENLFF; DNA: TGCGCCAGCAGAACAGGGGGCGTCGAAAACCTGTTTTTT
V: TRBV11-2; size: many; J: TRBJ1-3; D: NA; CDR3: CASSSLYGVFGNTIYF; DNA: TGTGCCAGCAGCTCGCTTTACGGGGTCTTTGGAAACACCATATATTTT
V: TRBV15; size: NA; J: TRBJ2-1; D: TRBD2; CDR3: CATSRMGTSGRYNEQFF; DNA: TGTGCCACCAGCAGAATGGGGACTAGCGGGAGATACAATGAGCAGTTCTTC
V: TRBV7-9; size: NA; J: TRBJ1-6; D: NA; CDR3: CANTDRLNFPLHF; DNA: TGTGCCAACACCGACAGGTTAAACTTCCCCCTCCACTTT
V: TRBV4-2; size: medium-sized; J: TRBJ2-4; D: NA; CDR3: CASSQMATQYF; DNA: TGTGCCAGCAGCCAGATGGCCACTCAGTACTTC
V: TRBV7-9; size: many; J: TRBJ2-7; D: TRBD2; CDR3: CASSLVAGGSYEQYF; DNA: TGTGCCAGCAGCTTAGTAGCGGGAGGGTCCTACGAGCAGTACTTC